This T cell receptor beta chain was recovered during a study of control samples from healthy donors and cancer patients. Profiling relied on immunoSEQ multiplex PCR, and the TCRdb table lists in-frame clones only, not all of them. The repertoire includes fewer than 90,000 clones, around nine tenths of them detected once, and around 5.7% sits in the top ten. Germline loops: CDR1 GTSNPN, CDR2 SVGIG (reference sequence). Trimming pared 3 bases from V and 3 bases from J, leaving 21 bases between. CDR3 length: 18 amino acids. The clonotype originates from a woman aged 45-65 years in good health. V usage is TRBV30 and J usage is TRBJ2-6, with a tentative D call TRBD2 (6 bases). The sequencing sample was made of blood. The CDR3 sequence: CAWSWGTRGSGGANVLTF. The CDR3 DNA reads TGTGCCTGGAGCTGGGGAACAAGGGGTAGCGGTGGGGCCAACGTCCTGACTTTC.